This T cell receptor beta chain was retrieved from a study of human T cells and chemical hapten exposure. Study context: Chiefly women, the patients showed alopecia areata, totalis or universalis. Study-wide results and caveats: Significantly more large CDR3 similarity clusters were formed by expanded TCRs than by controls. As the donors had alopecia, their immune response may differ from healthy people's.

Between the trimmed V and J ends, which lost 5 bases and 4 bases, there was a span of 14 bases. The germline V gene has CDR1 MNHNS and CDR2 SASEGT. The CDR3 length is 15 residues. This clonotype was picked up a small number of times. Its antigen is not known. Time point in this sample: pre-sensitization, week 0. Treatment specified: therapeutic diphenylcyclopropenone sensitization with weekly scalp DPC. Total RNA was extracted from unfractionated whole blood. TCRdb itself ran the RACE reads through MiXCR, one entry per CDR3 protein. Found here are over 300,000 distinct CDR3 sequences, approximately 5.1% of them singletons; the top ten hold 2.5% to 3%.

V usage is TRBV6-1 and J usage is TRBJ1-4; possible D gene TRBD1, 5 bases. This receptor was obtained from a woman aged 45-59 years with alopecia areata. Some clones in this sample may be carry-over from other donors' samples. This material consisted of whole blood, taken in connection with sensitization to the hapten diphenylcyclopropenone (DPC). As DNA, the CDR3 is TGTGCCAGCAGTTCCCGGGACGCCAGTAATGAAAAACTGTTTTTT. The encoded protein is CASSSRDASNEKLFF.